This entry features one T cell receptor beta chain sequence. As processed by the authors: Reference gene primers were amplified, and this amplification served to estimate nucleated cell counts. Only in-frame clones appear in the TCRdb table, and some are missing; sequencing was by immunoSEQ multiplex PCR. D and trimming come from the DNA, and the V and J calls and clone size come from that table. Here the sample spans 300,000 to 450,000 clones, about nine tenths being singletons. The entry originates in a study of blood T cell repertoires in COVID-19. Study-level background: Sites across the United States, Italy and Spain contributed samples from acute and convalescent COVID-19. PBMCs, B-cell-depleted T cells, or T cells provided the cDNA or gDNA that made up the material.

Germline CDR1 SGHVS, CDR2 FQNEAQ. The CDR3 length is 16 residues. V was clipped by 3 bases and J by 7 bases; unmatched bases: 9. The Seattle patients, enrolled during active infection, were followed longitudinally. This rearrangement joins TRBV7-8 to TRBJ1-6; 7 positions match TRBD1. The TCR comes from an older woman with COVID-19, enrolled during active disease. Sequenced: peripheral blood. The CDR3 loop reads CASSFPKGGGNSPLHF. The CDR3 DNA follows: TGTGCCAGCAGCTTCCCCAAAGGAGGGGGCAATTCACCCCTCCACTTT.